Listed below are T cell receptor beta chains from one sample, sequenced in a study of T cell responses to AZD1222 COVID-19 vaccine. The assay was immunoSEQ multiplex PCR, and TCRdb's table has in-frame clones only and misses some. In the table there are approximately 130,000 clones, around 86% of which are singletons. Specimen: peripheral blood, collected 28 days after the second AZD1222 dose. All receptors come from an adult who received the AZD1222 COVID-19 vaccine. CDR3s include the opening cysteine and the closing phenylalanine or tryptophan. The D gene is left open where the match is weak. For some rows the clone size is stated as once, few or many, or as a class when expanded; others skip it.

v_call,d_call,j_call,clone_size,cdr3_nt,cdr3_aa
TRBV7-9,TRBD1,TRBJ1-5,.,TGTGCCAGCAGCTTAGGGGCAGGGGGCCAAATTAATCAGCCCCAGCATTTT,CASSLGAGGQINQPQHF
TRBV28,TRBD1,TRBJ1-1,.,TGTGCCAGCAGTTTGTATATGGCTAGGGGGCTGACTGAAGCTTTCTTT,CASSLYMARGLTEAFF
TRBV7-2,TRBD1,TRBJ2-3,once,TGTGCCAGCAGACCGGGACAGGGTGGAGATACGCAGTATTTT,CASRPGQGGDTQYF
TRBV30,.,TRBJ1-2,.,TGTGCCTGGAGGTTTAACTATGGCTACACCTTC,CAWRFNYGYTF
TRBV13,TRBD1,TRBJ1-3,.,TGTGCCAGCAGCTTAGGCTTAGTATTCGGCCAGGGGGCTGGAAACACCATATATTTT,CASSLGLVFGQGAGNTIYF
TRBV4-1,.,TRBJ1-3,.,TGCGCCAGCAGCCAAGGGGCAGCCTCTGGAAACACCATATATTTT,CASSQGAASGNTIYF
TRBV19,.,TRBJ1-2,.,TGTGCCAGTAGGATGGACGGGGAGAACTATGGCTACACCTTC,CASRMDGENYGYTF
TRBV15,.,TRBJ2-4,.,TGTGCCACCAGCAGAGATCGAGGGGGACGGGTCAAAAACATTCAGTACTTC,CATSRDRGGRVKNIQYF
TRBV15,.,TRBJ2-3,.,TGTGCCACCAGCAGAGGACCGGCTCAGGTGGATACGCAGTATTTT,CATSRGPAQVDTQYF
TRBV7-9,TRBD2,TRBJ2-1,.,TGTGCCAGCAGCTTAGCGAGCGGGGGGGCCGGTGAGCAGTTCTTC,CASSLASGGAGEQFF
TRBV19,.,TRBJ1-5,.,TGTGCCAGTAGTCCCCCTCCGGGGGTTCGGGTCAATCAGCCCCAGCATTTT,CASSPPPGVRVNQPQHF
TRBV19,TRBD2,TRBJ2-1,.,TGTGCCAGTAGCGACGGGACTAACTCCTACAATGAGCAGTTCTTC,CASSDGTNSYNEQFF
TRBV7-9,.,TRBJ1-2,.,TGTGCCAGCAGCCTCCTTACTACTAACTATGGCTACACCTTC,CASSLLTTNYGYTF
TRBV6-2/TRBV6-3,.,TRBJ1-2,.,TGTGCCAGCAGTTACTCCCCGACGGCCTATGGCTACACCTTC,CASSYSPTAYGYTF
TRBV19,.,TRBJ2-7,.,TGTGCCAGTAGTATAGCGACAGGCACGGACTACGAGCAGTACTTC,CASSIATGTDYEQYF
TRBV7-8,.,TRBJ1-6,.,TGTGCCAGCAGCTTAACTTTATATAATTCACCCCTCCACTTT,CASSLTLYNSPLHF
TRBV2,TRBD2,TRBJ2-3,.,TGTGCCAGCAAGTCAAGCGGGGGGGTTAAGAGCACAGATACGCAGTATTTT,CASKSSGGVKSTDTQYF
TRBV18,.,TRBJ1-2,.,TGTGCCAGCTCACGGGAAAGGGAGGACATATATGGCTACACCTTC,CASSREREDIYGYTF
TRBV19,TRBD1,TRBJ1-1,once,TGTGCCAGTAGTATGGGACAGGGGGGCTTAGCTTTCTTT,CASSMGQGGLAFF
TRBV11-2,.,TRBJ1-1,.,TGTGCCAGCGCGTCTCAGGCGGCGGGGGGGATGTTAAGCTCTTTCTTT,CASASQAAGGMLSSFF
TRBV5-1,.,TRBJ1-5,.,TGCGCCAGCAGCCTAGAAACGGGACCCAATCAGCCCCAGCATTTT,CASSLETGPNQPQHF
TRBV2,TRBD1,TRBJ2-3,.,TGTGCCAGCGGAAGGACAGGATACACAGATACGCAGTATTTT,CASGRTGYTDTQYF
TRBV28,.,TRBJ1-2,.,TGTGCCAGCAGTTTCCAGACAGCCTATGGCTACACCTTC,CASSFQTAYGYTF
TRBV7-2,TRBD1,TRBJ1-1,.,TGTGCCAGCAGCTTAGGGGGCGGGACAGCTAGGAACACTGAAGCTTTCTTT,CASSLGGGTARNTEAFF
TRBV2,.,TRBJ1-2,few,TGTGCCAGCTCCCGAGAGGGATCTGGGCCAGGAGGCTACACCTTC,CASSREGSGPGGYTF
TRBV2,TRBD2,TRBJ2-3,.,TGTGCCAGCAGAGGGACTAGCGGGGGATCAGATACGCAGTATTTT,CASRGTSGGSDTQYF
TRBV7-6,.,TRBJ1-1,.,TGTGCCAGCAGCTCGCCGACAGAGAACACTGAAGCTTTCTTT,CASSSPTENTEAFF
TRBV3-1/TRBV3-2,.,TRBJ2-6,.,TGTGCCAGCAGTCGGGCCCCCCCAGATTCCTCTGGGGCCAACGTCCTGACTTTC,CASSRAPPDSSGANVLTF
TRBV11-3,TRBD2,TRBJ2-3,.,TGTGCCAGCAGCTTAGAACCTAGCGGGGGCACAGATACGCAGTATTTT,CASSLEPSGGTDTQYF
TRBV23-1,.,TRBJ1-1,once,TGCGCCAGCAGACCAAGAAATGAAGCTTTCTTT,CASRPRNEAFF
TRBV14,.,TRBJ2-3,once,.,CASSQEGGPKIRSIF
TRBV30,.,TRBJ1-3,few,TGTGCCTGTTTGGGTCACTCCCTTGGAAACACCATATATTTT,CACLGHSLGNTIYF
TRBV3-1/TRBV3-2,.,TRBJ1-3,.,TGTGCCAGCAGCCAGCGGGGTGGCTCTGGAAACACCATATATTTT,CASSQRGGSGNTIYF
TRBV6-1,.,TRBJ1-1,.,TGTGCCAGCCAGGACAGTTTTGGTGGTGAAGCTTTCTTT,CASQDSFGGEAFF
TRBV9,.,TRBJ1-5,.,TGTGCCAGCAGCGTAGGTGGGAGACATAATCAGCCCCAGCATTTT,CASSVGGRHNQPQHF
TRBV6-2/TRBV6-3,.,TRBJ2-1,.,TGTGCCAGCAGTTATTTGGGCCAGAACAATGAGCAGTTCTTC,CASSYLGQNNEQFF
TRBV30,.,TRBJ2-5,.,TGTGCCTGGGGGCGGGAGACCCAGTACTTC,CAWGRETQYF
TRBV7-2,.,TRBJ2-4,once,TGTGCCAGCAGCCCAACGGGTACCGGAGGTAAAAACATTCAGTACTTC,CASSPTGTGGKNIQYF
TRBV5-1,.,TRBJ1-4,.,TGCGCCAGCAGACCCGGGGCAGTGGCTAATGAAAAACTGTTTTTT,CASRPGAVANEKLFF
TRBV18,.,TRBJ1-2,.,TGTGCCAGCTCACCAATTCAGGGCACCTATGGCTACACCTTC,CASSPIQGTYGYTF
TRBV7-9,.,TRBJ2-1,.,TGTGCCAGCAGCCTCCCCGGGGAGCAGTTCTTC,CASSLPGEQFF
TRBV30,.,TRBJ2-5,.,TGTGCCTGGAGTCTAACCTCCCAGGGTCTGGGGGCTATTTTGATGGAGACCCAGTACTTC,CAWSLTSQGLGAILMETQYF
TRBV5-1,.,TRBJ2-1,.,TGCGCCAGCAGCCCGGGACTGCTTTCCTACAATGAGCAGTTCTTC,CASSPGLLSYNEQFF
TRBV7-9,TRBD1,TRBJ1-5,.,TGTGCCAGCAGTCCAGAAGGGACAGGGAACCAGCCCCAGCATTTT,CASSPEGTGNQPQHF
TRBV3-1/TRBV3-2,TRBD1,TRBJ2-2,.,TGTGCCAGCAGCCGGGGGACAGGCTTTAACACCGGGGAGCTGTTTTTT,CASSRGTGFNTGELFF
TRBV5-1,.,TRBJ2-2,.,TGCGCCACCGCTCGTGACCACACCGGGGAGCTGTTTTTT,CATARDHTGELFF
TRBV7-2,.,TRBJ1-1,.,TGTGCCAGCAGCTTAGGGGCGACAGACACTGAAGCTTTCTTT,CASSLGATDTEAFF
TRBV2,.,TRBJ1-5,.,TGTGCCAGCAGTGAACTACTTGGTAGTCCACCCCAGCATTTT,CASSELLGSPPQHF
TRBV11-3,.,TRBJ2-2,.,TGTGCCAGCAGCCCGCGGTGGGGTGGGCCGAACACCGGGGAGCTGTTTTTT,CASSPRWGGPNTGELFF
TRBV7-9,.,TRBJ2-5,.,TGTGCCAGCAGCGTGACAGGAGCTGGGGAGACCCAGTACTTC,CASSVTGAGETQYF
TRBV19,TRBD1,TRBJ1-2,.,TGTGCCAGTAGTAGACCCGGCGGGACAGTCTATGGCTACACCTTC,CASSRPGGTVYGYTF
TRBV6-7,.,TRBJ2-7,.,TGTGCCAGCAGTTACTGTAAGGGACCCCCGTACGAGCAGTACTTC,CASSYCKGPPYEQYF